This T cell receptor beta chain stems from a study of T cell responses to AZD1222 COVID-19 vaccine. General study results and limits: Nearly half of the spike-specific TCRs reportedly recognize variant regions that carry no mutations.

V lost 5 bases, J lost 7 bases, and 11 bases lay in between. The length of the CDR3 is 13 residues. With regard to this clone: Its antigen is still unknown.

Sequencing was performed with immunoSEQ multiplex PCR; in TCRdb, only in-frame clones are kept and a portion is missing. This sample has about 90,000 clones, with approximately 86% found just once. This receptor was obtained from an adult in good health. The chain carries TRBV12-3 or TRBV12-4 and TRBJ2-2; D is undetermined. Sample: peripheral blood, taken on day 0 of MenACWY control vaccination. The CDR3 DNA follows: TGTGCCAGCAGTCTCGGTTCCAACGGGGAGCTGTTTTTT. As protein: CASSLGSNGELFF.